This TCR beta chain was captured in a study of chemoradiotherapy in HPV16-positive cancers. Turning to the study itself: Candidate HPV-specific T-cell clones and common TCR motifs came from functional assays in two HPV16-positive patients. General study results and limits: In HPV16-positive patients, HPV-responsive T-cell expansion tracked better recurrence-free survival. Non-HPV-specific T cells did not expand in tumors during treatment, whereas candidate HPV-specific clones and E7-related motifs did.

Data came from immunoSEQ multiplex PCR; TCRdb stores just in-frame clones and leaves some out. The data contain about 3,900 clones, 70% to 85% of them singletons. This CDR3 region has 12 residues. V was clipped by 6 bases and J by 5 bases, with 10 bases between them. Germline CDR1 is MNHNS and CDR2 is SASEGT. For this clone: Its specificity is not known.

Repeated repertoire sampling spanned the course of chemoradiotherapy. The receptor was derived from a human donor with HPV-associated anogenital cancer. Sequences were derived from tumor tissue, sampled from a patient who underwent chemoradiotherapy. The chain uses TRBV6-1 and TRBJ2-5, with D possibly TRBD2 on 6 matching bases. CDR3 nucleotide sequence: TGTGCCAGCAGCAGACGGGGGGAGACCCAGTACTTC. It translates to CASSRRGETQYF.